The clone carrying this T cell receptor (beta chain) has a handful of counts. What it recognizes is unknown. CDR1 MDHEN and CDR2 SYDVKM come from the germline V gene. This CDR3 spans 14 amino acids. V lost 7 bases to trimming and J lost 3 bases; unmatched junction nucleotides: 6. The entry originates in a study of blood T cells in healthy people across ages. Study-wide points: Long-lived donors had more naive CD4+ cells and higher diversity than aged donors.

Sample-barcoded 5' priming and a J-beta primer mix drove a second PCR of 7 to 11 cycles. TCRdb analysed the 5' RACE reads with MiXCR anew, one entry per CDR3 protein. The table lists some 730,000 distinct CDR3 sequences, over 20% of them singletons. The chain joins TRBV28 to TRBJ2-1, with 7 positions matching TRBD1. The source is a man in his 70s in good health. The sequencing input was blood. For the CDR3, the DNA is TGTGCCAGCACGGGACAGAGGATCTACAATGAGCAGTTCTTC. It translates to CASTGQRIYNEQFF.